Below are 4 T cell receptor beta chains sequenced from a single sample in a study of T cell repertoires in cytomegalovirus infection. MiXCR, applied by TCRdb to the reads, yields one record per CDR3 protein. The data hold nearly 650,000 distinct CDR3 sequences, with approximately 24% observed a single time. Source material: CD8+ T cells from PBMCs. These receptors were obtained from a human donor in good health (CMV status not recorded). Some clones in this sample may be carry-over from other donors' samples.

The rearrangement uses TRBV27 and TRBJ2-1, with D uncertain. Trimming removed 3 bases at V and 10 bases at J, with 7 bases between. The germline CDR1 and CDR2 sequences are MNHEY and SMNVEV (reference sequence). CDR3 length equals 11 residues. CDR3 residues: CASSFFGEQFF. CDR3 nucleotides: TGTGCCAGCAGTTTTTTCGGGGAGCAGTTCTTC.

This clonotype was seen only a few times. This chain links TRBV6-2 or TRBV6-3 with TRBJ2-1; possible D gene TRBD2, 5 bases. Deletions cut 5 bases from V and 0 bases from J, with 17 bases between. Germline CDR1 is MNHEY and CDR2 is SVGEGT. This CDR3 contains 17 residues. DNA of the CDR3: TGTGCCAGCAGTCCCTTCCCCTTCGGGATCTCCTACAATGAGCAGTTCTTC. As protein: CASSPFPFGISYNEQFF.

This clonotype was seen more than once but under ten times. J is TRBJ1-1 and V is TRBV7-9; tentatively, D is TRBD1 (6 bases). The CDR3 runs 15 residues. V lost 6 bases and J 0 bases, leaving 14 bases between the germline ends. Germline V gene data show CDR1 as SEHNR and CDR2 as FQNEAQ (reference sequence). CDR3 in DNA: TGTGCCAGCAGGCTCAGCGGGGGGCTGAACACTGAAGCTTTCTTT. Protein sequence: CASRLSGGLNTEAFF.

This clonotype was counted only a few times. The V and J genes are TRBV7-9 and TRBJ2-7; TRBD1 matches at 8 bases. Trimming at V came to 4 bases and at J to 3 bases, leaving 8 bases not matched to a gene. The germline V gene encodes CDR1 SEHNR and CDR2 FQNEAQ (reference sequence). This CDR3 contains 15 residues. The CDR3 here is CASSSRTGKVYEQYF. The CDR3 DNA is TGTGCCAGCAGCTCGAGGACAGGGAAGGTCTACGAGCAGTACTTC.